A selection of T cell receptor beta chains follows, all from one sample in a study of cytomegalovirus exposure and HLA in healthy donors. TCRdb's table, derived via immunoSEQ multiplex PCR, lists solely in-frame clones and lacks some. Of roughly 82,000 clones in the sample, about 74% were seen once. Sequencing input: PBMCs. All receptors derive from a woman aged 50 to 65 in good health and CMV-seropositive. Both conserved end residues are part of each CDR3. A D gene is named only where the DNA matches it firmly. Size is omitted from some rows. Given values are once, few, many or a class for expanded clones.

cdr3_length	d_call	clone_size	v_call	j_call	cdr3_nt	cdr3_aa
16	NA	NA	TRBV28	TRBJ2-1	TGTGCCAGCAGTCCCCCGACCCAGGGTTCCTACAATGAGCAGTTCTTC	CASSPPTQGSYNEQFF
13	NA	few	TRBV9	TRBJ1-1	TGTGCCAGCAGCGTAGCTACGAACACTGAAGCTTTCTTT	CASSVATNTEAFF
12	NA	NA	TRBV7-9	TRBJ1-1	TGTGCCAGCAGCTTTGTTCAGTTTGAAGCTTTCTTT	CASSFVQFEAFF
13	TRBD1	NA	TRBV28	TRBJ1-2	TGTGCCACCACAGCCGGGACAGCCTATGGCTACACCTTC	CATTAGTAYGYTF
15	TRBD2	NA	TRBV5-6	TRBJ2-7	TGTGCCAGCAGTCGACCACTAGCGGACCTACGAAAGCAGTACTTC	CASSRPLADLRKQYF
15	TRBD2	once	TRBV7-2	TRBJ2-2	TGTGCCAGCAGCTTACGCAGCGGGAGGACCGGGGAGCTGTTTTTT	CASSLRSGRTGELFF
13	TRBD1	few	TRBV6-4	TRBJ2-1	TGTGCCAGCAGTGACGGAGACAGGGGTGAGCAGTTCTTC	CASSDGDRGEQFF
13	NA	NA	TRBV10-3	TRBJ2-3	TGTGCCATCAGTCGCGAGGTCACAGATACGCAGTATTTT	CAISREVTDTQYF
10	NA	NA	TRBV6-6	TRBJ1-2	TGTGCCAGCAGTCGGGACAGCTACACCTTC	CASSRDSYTF
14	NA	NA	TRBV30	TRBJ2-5	TGTGCCTGGAGTGTTGTGTCGGTTCAAGAGACCCAGTACTTC	CAWSVVSVQETQYF
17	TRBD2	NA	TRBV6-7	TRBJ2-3	TGTGCCAGCAGTACGGGACTAGTACACCCTAGCACAGATACGCAGTATTTT	CASSTGLVHPSTDTQYF
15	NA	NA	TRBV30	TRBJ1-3	TGTGCCTGGACGGGTATCTGGAGCTCTGGAAACACCATATATTTT	CAWTGIWSSGNTIYF
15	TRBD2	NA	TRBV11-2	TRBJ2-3	TGTGCCAGCAGCTCCTTAGCGGGAGGGGCAGATACGCAGTATTTT	CASSSLAGGADTQYF
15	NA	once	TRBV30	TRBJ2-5	TGTGCCTTAGGGAGGTCTGGGTCTTCCCAAGAGACCCAGTACTTC	CALGRSGSSQETQYF
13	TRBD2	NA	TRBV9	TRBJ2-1	TGTGCCAGCAGTGGACTAGCAGACAATGAGCAGTTCTTC	CASSGLADNEQFF
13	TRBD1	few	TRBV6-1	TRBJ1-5	TGTGCCAGCAGTGTGGACAGGGGACAGCCCCAGCATTTT	CASSVDRGQPQHF
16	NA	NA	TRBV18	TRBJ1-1	TGTGCCAGCTCACAAAACACGGGCGGGTTGAACACTGAAGCTTTCTTT	CASSQNTGGLNTEAFF
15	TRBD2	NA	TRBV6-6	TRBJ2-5	TGTGCCAGCAGTTACATTGACGGGGGGAGGGAGACCCAGTACTTC	CASSYIDGGRETQYF
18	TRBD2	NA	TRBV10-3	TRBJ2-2	TGTGCCATCAGTGAGTCGCGACTAGCGGGAGGGCTCACCGGGGAGCTGTTTTTT	CAISESRLAGGLTGELFF
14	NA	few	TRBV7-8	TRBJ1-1	TGTGCCAGCAGCTTAGATGGCGGGGGCGCTGAAGCTTTCTTT	CASSLDGGGAEAFF